The 7 T cell receptor beta chains reported below all come from one sample, sequenced in a study of human T cells and chemical hapten exposure. TCRdb redid the calling of the RACE reads with MiXCR, one entry per CDR3 protein. The sample carries under 300,000 distinct CDR3 sequences, approximately 8.6% recorded once. The sample's time point: pre-sensitization, week 0. The treatment here: therapeutic diphenylcyclopropenone sensitization with weekly scalp DPC. The sequencing used whole blood, collected in connection with sensitization to the hapten diphenylcyclopropenone (DPC). The receptors were sampled from a middle-aged woman with alopecia areata. Some clones in this sample may be carry-over from other donors' samples.

The sample holds a few counts of this clonotype. The rearrangement uses TRBV29-1 and TRBJ2-7; D call uncertain. V was cut by 5 bases and J by 4 bases, with 12 bases left in between. In germline, CDR1 is SQVTM, CDR2 ANQGSEA. The CDR3 runs 12 residues. CDR3 region: CSVNMGQYEQYF. The DNA for the CDR3 is TGCAGCGTTAACATGGGCCAGTACGAGCAGTACTTC.

This clonotype turned up a few times. The rearrangement links TRBV29-1 to TRBJ2-1; TRBD2 matches 11 bases. The germline CDR1 and CDR2 sequences are SQVTM and ANQGSEA. V shed 7 bases, J shed 7 bases, and the junction held 9 bases outside the gene matches. The CDR3 contains 14 residues. The CDR3 sequence: CSGKLAGATNEQFF. For the CDR3, the DNA is TGCAGCGGAAAACTAGCGGGAGCAACGAATGAGCAGTTCTTC.

This clonotype was seen at least ten times. This chain joins TRBV12-3 or TRBV12-4 and TRBJ1-4; possible D gene TRBD1, 6 bases. Trimming shortened V by 0 bases and J by 6 bases, and 11 bases separated the two germline ends. The CDR3 is made up of 15 amino acids. The CDR3 loop is CASSLAATGYEKLFF. As DNA, the CDR3 is TGTGCCAGCAGTTTAGCGGCAACAGGGTATGAAAAACTGTTTTTT.

In this sample, this clonotype turned up many times. The chain joins TRBV29-1 to TRBJ1-1; maybe TRBD1 (5 bases). Trimming cost V 4 bases and J 10 bases, with 10 bases left between them. CDR3 size: 10 residues. CDR1 is SQVTM and CDR2 is ANQGSEA in the germline V gene. CDR3 loop: CSVVGQAAFF. The CDR3 DNA reads TGCAGCGTTGTGGGGCAGGCAGCTTTCTTT.

This clonotype was detected a few times. The rearrangement links TRBV6-2 or TRBV6-3 to TRBJ2-2; 7 bases are shared with TRBD2. The CDR3 is made up of 14 amino acids. Germline-derived CDR1 and CDR2 are MNHEY and SVGEGT. V was clipped by 5 bases and J by 6 bases; unmatched bases: 6. This CDR3 reads CASSALGGSGELFF. CDR3 in DNA: TGTGCCAGCAGTGCCCTGGGGGGGTCCGGGGAGCTGTTTTTT.

The V and J genes are TRBV20-1 and TRBJ2-6, with D hard to call. Germline V gene sequence: CDR1 DFQATT, CDR2 SNEGSKA (reference sequence). This CDR3 contains 14 residues. Trimming pared 4 bases from V and 1 base from J, leaving 8 bases between. CDR3 nucleotide sequence: TGCAGTGCTACACAACATTCTGGGGCCAACGTCCTGACTTTC. Translated, it gives CSATQHSGANVLTF.

This chain connects TRBV29-1 to TRBJ1-1, with D tentatively TRBD1 (6 bases). With 7 bases removed from V and 3 bases from J, the gap between germline ends came to 12 bases. The CDR3 spans 12 residues. CDR1 SQVTM and CDR2 ANQGSEA come from the germline V gene. In nucleotides, the CDR3 is TGCAGCGCTGGACAGCAGTACACTGAAGCTTTCTTT. Its translation is CSAGQQYTEAFF.